The entry below gives a single T cell receptor (beta chain) sequence along with its context. Its antigen is currently unknown. These data belong to a study of graft-versus-host responses after intestinal transplantation. Overall study context: The recipients all started with anti-thymocyte globulin induction and then took tacrolimus and steroids for around three years.

Libraries were prepared by immunoSEQ multiplex PCR; TCRdb keeps only in-frame clonotypes and omits some of them. The sample carries around 110,000 clones, 80% to 90% recorded once. Findings of the study overall: GvH clones surfaced in recipient marrow, some emerging earlier in ileum or blood.

Trimming pared 4 bases from V and 0 bases from J, leaving 12 bases between. Germline-derived CDR1 and CDR2 are SEHNR and FQNEAQ (reference sequence). The CDR3 runs 15 residues. This chain joins TRBV7-9 and TRBJ1-2; a weak D match, TRBD1 (6 bases). The sequencing used unstimulated CD4+ T cells sorted from spleen or lymph node cells, collected before transplant. The clonotype originates from a human donor who was the organ donor for an intestinal transplant. CDR3 DNA: TGTGCCAGCAGCTCGAGGACAGCTTCTAACTATGGCTACACCTTC. Translated: CASSSRTASNYGYTF.